The T cell receptor (beta chain) under discussion was sequenced for a study of patients and donors after allogeneic stem cell transplantation. TCRdb analysed the RT-PCR reads with MiXCR anew, one entry per CDR3 protein. The sample lists about 160,000 distinct CDR3 sequences; over 35% were seen once. Germline V gene data show CDR1 as MNHEY and CDR2 as SVGEGT. V was cut by 6 bases and J by 0 bases, with 6 bases left in between. The CDR3 totals 13 residues. The chain links TRBV6-2 or TRBV6-3 to TRBJ2-4; D not resolved. Sequenced input: blood, either unsorted or a sorted T cell fraction (not recorded which). The sequence was obtained from a human donor who was either an allogeneic HSCT recipient or a stem cell or donor lymphocyte infusion donor (not recorded which). It is not recorded whose cells these are; they may come from a transplant donor. The CDR3 region has the DNA TGTGCCAGCAGCTGGACAGCCAAAAACATTCAGTACTTC. This gives the protein CASSWTAKNIQYF.